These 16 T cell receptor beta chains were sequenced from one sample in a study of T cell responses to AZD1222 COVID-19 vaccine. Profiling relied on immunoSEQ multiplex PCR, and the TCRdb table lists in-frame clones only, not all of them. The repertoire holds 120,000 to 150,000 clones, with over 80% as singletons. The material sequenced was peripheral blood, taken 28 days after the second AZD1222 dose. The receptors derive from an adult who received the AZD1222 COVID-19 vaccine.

This chain's CDR3 is CASSLRARGQTHYGYTF. CDR3 in DNA: TGTGCCAGTAGTCTAAGGGCGAGGGGGCAGACCCACTATGGCTACACCTTC. V and J are TRBV19 and TRBJ1-2, with 7 bases identical to TRBD1. CDR1 and CDR2 from the germline V gene are LNHDA and SQIVND (reference sequence). The CDR3 loop spans 17 amino acids. Trimming removed 5 bases from V and 3 bases from J; junction bases left unmatched: 15.

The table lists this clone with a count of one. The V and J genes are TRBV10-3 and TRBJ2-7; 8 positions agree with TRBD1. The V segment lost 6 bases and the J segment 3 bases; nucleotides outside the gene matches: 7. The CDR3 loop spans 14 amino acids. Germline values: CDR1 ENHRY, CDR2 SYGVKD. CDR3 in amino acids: CAISPGTGFYEQYF. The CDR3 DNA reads TGTGCCATCAGCCCCGGGACAGGTTTCTACGAGCAGTACTTC.

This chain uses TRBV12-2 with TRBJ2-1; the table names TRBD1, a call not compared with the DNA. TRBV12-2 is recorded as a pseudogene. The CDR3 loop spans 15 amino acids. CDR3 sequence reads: CASRLAGQGYNEQFF. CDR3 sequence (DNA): TGTGCAAGTCGCTTAGCGGGACAGGGTTACAATGAGCAGTTCTTC.

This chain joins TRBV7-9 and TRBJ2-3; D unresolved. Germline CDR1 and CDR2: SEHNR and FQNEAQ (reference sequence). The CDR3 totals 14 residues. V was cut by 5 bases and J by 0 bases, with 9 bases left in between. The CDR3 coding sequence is TGTGCCAGCAGCCCCCTAGATAGCACAGATACGCAGTATTTT. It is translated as CASSPLDSTDTQYF.

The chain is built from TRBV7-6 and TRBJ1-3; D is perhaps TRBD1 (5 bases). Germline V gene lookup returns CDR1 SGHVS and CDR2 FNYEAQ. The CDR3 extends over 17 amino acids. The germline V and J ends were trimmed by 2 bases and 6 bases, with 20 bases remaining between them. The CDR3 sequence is CASSLPQRDSGLNTIYF. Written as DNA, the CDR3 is TGTGCCAGCAGCTTACCCCAGCGTGACAGTGGCCTAAACACCATATATTTT.

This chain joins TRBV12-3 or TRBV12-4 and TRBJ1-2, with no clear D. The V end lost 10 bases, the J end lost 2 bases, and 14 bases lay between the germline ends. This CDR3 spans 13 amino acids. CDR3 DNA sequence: TGTGCCACACAATCCCGAGTGAACTATGGCTACACCTTC. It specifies CATQSRVNYGYTF.

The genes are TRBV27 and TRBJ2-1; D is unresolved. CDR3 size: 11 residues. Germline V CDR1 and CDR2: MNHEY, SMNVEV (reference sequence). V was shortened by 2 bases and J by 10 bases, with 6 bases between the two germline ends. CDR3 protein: CASSLGHEQFF. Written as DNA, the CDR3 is TGTGCCAGCAGTTTAGGGCACGAGCAGTTCTTC.

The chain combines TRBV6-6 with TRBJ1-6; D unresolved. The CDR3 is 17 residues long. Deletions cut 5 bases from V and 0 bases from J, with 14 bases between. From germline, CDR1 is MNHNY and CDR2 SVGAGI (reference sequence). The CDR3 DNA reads TGTGCCAGCAGTCCAACTCCGGTCCCCTCCTATAATTCACCCCTCCACTTT. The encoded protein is CASSPTPVPSYNSPLHF.

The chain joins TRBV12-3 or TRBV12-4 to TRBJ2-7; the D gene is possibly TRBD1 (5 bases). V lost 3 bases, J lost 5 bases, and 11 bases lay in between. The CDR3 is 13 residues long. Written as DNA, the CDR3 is TGTGCCAGCAGTTTGGCAGGGTCCCACGAGCAGTACTTC. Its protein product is CASSLAGSHEQYF.

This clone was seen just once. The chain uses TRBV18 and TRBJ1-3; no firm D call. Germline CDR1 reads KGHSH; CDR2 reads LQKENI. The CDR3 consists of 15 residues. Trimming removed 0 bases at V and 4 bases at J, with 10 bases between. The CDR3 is CASSPPAAAGNTIYF. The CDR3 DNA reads TGTGCCAGCTCACCACCGGCAGCGGCCGGAAACACCATATATTTT.

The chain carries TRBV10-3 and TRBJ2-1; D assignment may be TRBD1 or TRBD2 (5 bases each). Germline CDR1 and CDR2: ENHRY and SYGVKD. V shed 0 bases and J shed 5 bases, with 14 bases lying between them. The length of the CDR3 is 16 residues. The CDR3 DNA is TGTGCCATCAGTGAGTCGGCTTCCGGGGCGGACAATGAGCAGTTCTTC. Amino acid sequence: CAISESASGADNEQFF.

CDR3 nucleotide sequence: TGTGCCAGTAGTATGGGGGGGGACGATGAGCAGTTCTTC. Its translation is CASSMGGDDEQFF. The chain joins TRBV19 to TRBJ2-1, with TRBD2 identical over 7 bases. The CDR3 is 13 amino acids. V shed 3 bases, J shed 8 bases, and the junction held 4 bases outside the gene matches. Germline CDR1 and CDR2: LNHDA and SQIVND (reference sequence).

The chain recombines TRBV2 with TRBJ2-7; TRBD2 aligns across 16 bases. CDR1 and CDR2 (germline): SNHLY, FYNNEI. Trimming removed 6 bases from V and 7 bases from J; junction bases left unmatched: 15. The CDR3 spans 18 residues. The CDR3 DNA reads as TGTGCCAGCAGCAAGGGGACTAGCGGGAGGGCCCCTTTAGAAGAGCAGTACTTC. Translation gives CASSKGTSGRAPLEEQYF.

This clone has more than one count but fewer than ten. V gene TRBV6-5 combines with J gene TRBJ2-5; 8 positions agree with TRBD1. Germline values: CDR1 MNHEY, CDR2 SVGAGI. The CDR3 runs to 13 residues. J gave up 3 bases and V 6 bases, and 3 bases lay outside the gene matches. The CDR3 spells CASRDRAEETQYF. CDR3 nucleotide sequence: TGTGCCAGCAGGGACAGGGCGGAAGAGACCCAGTACTTC.

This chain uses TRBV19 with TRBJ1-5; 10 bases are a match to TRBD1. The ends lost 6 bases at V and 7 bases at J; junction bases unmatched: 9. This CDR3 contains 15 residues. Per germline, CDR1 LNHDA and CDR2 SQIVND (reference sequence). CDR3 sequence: CASSTRQGAWQPQHF. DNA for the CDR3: TGTGCCAGTAGCACCCGACAGGGGGCCTGGCAGCCCCAGCATTTT.

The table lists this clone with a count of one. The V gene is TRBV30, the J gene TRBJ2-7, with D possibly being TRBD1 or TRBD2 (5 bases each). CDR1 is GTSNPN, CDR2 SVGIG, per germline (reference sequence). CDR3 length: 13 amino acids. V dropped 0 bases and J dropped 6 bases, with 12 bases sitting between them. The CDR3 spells CAWSVGEWGEQYF. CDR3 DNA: TGTGCCTGGAGTGTGGGGGAGTGGGGCGAGCAGTACTTC.